The rows below give T cell receptor beta chains drawn from one sample of a study of cytotoxic CD8 clonotypes in ibrutinib-treated CLL. Repertoires were generated with immunoSEQ multiplex PCR, while TCRdb's copy carries only in-frame clones and drops some. The table includes roughly 250,000 clones, 70% detected once. This material consisted of PBMCs, taken after 24 months of ibrutinib treatment. The receptor set was obtained from a human donor with chronic lymphocytic leukemia. CDR3s include the opening cysteine and the closing phenylalanine or tryptophan.

v_call cdr3_aa
TRBV27 CASSWWRAGANVLTF
TRBV7-9 CASSLALDRGDIQYF
TRBV5-1 CASSLQETQYF
TRBV9 CASSVEVVTSTQYF
TRBV5-1 CASSLDGGPGNTIYF
TRBV5-1 CASSRLAGETQYF
TRBV7-2 CASSDRDSSYEQYF
TRBV9 CASSEGRYTEAFF
TRBV7-3 CASSSTSGSGTQYF
TRBV9 CASSRTVTGELFF
TRBV7-9 CASSFGDRSEETQYF
TRBV6-5 CASWTGDYGYTF
TRBV6-1 CASSVMEGQAFF
TRBV19 CASSIAMGQPQHF
TRBV19 CASSRTGESVEQYF
TRBV25-1 CASSDAGSRNIQYF
TRBV11-2 CASSLGTSGRRDTQYF
TRBV2 CASSIRQVAEAFF
TRBV25-1 CASSDLRDSSSEKLFF
TRBV7-9 CASSPPGQLLGYTF
TRBV28 CASSLLRDRGSGNTIYF
TRBV25-1 CASREDQTAARADTQYF
TRBV6-5 CASSSTETNYGYTF
TRBV20-1 CSAGPSRAQYF
TRBV6-5 CASPGEVGTDTQYF
TRBV9 CASSAGVGGSDTQYF
TRBV28 CASSQGLAEPPYEQYF
TRBV27 CASGHPTGGFATEAFF
TRBV28 CASSYTEGGYTF
TRBV5-1 CASSPTAREGIETQYF
TRBV7-7 CASSLGQGLTYEQYF
TRBV19 CASSILLAGREQYF
TRBV18 CASSPGTFNEKLFF
TRBV4-3 CASSQFKGTSGEDTQYF
TRBV6-1 CASRIIPPKDGKLFF
TRBV27 CASSITDFGTGELFF
TRBV9 CASSAALGSSGLNF
TRBV27 CASSGTSGIGETQYF
TRBV6-6 CASSIGGSTDTQYF
TRBV5-1 CASSTAGRGETQYF
TRBV7-7 CASSSQPYQETQYF
TRBV5-1 CASSAGTGSVGELFF
TRBV5-4 CASSADTSGLPYEQYF
TRBV10-3 CAISDGLMNTEAFF
TRBV7-9 CASSLGALAGSPYEQYF